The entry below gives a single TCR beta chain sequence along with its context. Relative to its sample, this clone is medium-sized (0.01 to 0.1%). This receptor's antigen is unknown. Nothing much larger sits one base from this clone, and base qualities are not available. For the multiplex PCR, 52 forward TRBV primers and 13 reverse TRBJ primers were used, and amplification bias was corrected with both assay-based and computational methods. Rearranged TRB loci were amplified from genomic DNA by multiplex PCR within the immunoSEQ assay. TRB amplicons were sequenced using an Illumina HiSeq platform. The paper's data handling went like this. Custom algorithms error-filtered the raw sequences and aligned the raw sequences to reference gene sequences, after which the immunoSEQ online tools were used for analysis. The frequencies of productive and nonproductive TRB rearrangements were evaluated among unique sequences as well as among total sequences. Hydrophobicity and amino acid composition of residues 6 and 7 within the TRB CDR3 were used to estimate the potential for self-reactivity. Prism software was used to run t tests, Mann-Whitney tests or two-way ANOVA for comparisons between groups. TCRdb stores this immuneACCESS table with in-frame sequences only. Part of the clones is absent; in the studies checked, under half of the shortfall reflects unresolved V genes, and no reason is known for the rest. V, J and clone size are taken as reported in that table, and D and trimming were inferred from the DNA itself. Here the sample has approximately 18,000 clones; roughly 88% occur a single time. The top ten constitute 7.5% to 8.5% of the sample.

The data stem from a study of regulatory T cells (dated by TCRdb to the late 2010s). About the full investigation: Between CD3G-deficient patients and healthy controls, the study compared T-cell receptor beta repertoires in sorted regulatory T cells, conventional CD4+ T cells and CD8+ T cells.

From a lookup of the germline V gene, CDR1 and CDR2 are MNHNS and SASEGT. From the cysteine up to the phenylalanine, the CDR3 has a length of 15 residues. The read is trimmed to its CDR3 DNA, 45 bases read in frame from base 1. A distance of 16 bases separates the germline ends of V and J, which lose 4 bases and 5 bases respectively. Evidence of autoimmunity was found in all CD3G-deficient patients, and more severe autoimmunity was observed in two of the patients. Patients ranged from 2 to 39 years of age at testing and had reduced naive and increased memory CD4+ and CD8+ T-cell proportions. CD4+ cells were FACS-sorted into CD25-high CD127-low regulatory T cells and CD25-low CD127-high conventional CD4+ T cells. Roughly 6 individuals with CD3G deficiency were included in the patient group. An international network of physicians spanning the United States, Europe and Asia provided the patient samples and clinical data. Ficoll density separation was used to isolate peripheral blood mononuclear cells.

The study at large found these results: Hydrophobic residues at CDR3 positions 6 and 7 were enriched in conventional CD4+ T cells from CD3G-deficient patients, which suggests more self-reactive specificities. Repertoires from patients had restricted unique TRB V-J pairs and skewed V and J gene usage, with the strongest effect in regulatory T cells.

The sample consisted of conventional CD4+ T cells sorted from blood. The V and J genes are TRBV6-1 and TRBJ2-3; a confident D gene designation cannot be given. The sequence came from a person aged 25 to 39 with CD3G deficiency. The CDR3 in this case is CASSVYGPPKDTQYF. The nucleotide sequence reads TGTGCCAGCAGTGTATATGGGCCTCCCAAAGATACGCAGTATTTT.